These T cell receptor beta chains were read from a single sample in a study of Ad26.COV2.S vaccination and SARS-CoV-2 variants. TCRdb's table, derived via immunoSEQ multiplex PCR, lists solely in-frame clones and lacks some. The sample has fewer than 400,000 clones, 85% seen once. The sequences come from peripheral blood, collected in a trial of Ad26.COV2.S vaccine versus placebo. The receptors originated from a person between 18 and 65 years old who received the Ad26.COV2.S COVID-19 vaccine or a placebo. Each CDR3 is given with its conserved first and last residue. D genes are given only for firm matches. Only some rows state a clone size, as once, few, many or a class for expanded clones.

V gene: TRBV7-6
clone size: NA
D gene: NA
J gene: TRBJ2-3
CDR3 protein: CASSFGDTQYF
CDR3 DNA: TGTGCCAGCAGCTTTGGAGATACGCAGTATTTT

V gene: TRBV30
clone size: NA
D gene: TRBD1
J gene: TRBJ1-2
CDR3 protein: CAWSVKIGPRGNRGQGYGYTF
CDR3 DNA: TGTGCCTGGAGTGTAAAAATCGGGCCAAGAGGGAACAGGGGGCAAGGCTATGGCTACACCTTC

V gene: TRBV7-8
clone size: NA
D gene: NA
J gene: TRBJ1-6
CDR3 protein: CASTQIQGRNSPLHF
CDR3 DNA: TGTGCCAGCACCCAAATTCAGGGGCGGAATTCACCCCTCCACTTT

V gene: TRBV20-1
clone size: NA
D gene: NA
J gene: TRBJ1-6
CDR3 protein: CIGDGSPLHF
CDR3 DNA: TGCATTGGGGACGGTTCACCCCTCCACTTT

V gene: TRBV19
clone size: NA
D gene: TRBD2
J gene: TRBJ2-7
CDR3 protein: CASSPAGTSDRRQYF
CDR3 DNA: TGTGCCAGTAGTCCGGCCGGGACTAGCGACCGGAGGCAGTACTTC

V gene: TRBV11-3
clone size: few
D gene: NA
J gene: TRBJ2-2
CDR3 protein: CASSLDRSGELFF
CDR3 DNA: TGTGCCAGCAGCTTAGACCGGTCCGGGGAGCTGTTTTTT

V gene: TRBV29-1
clone size: NA
D gene: NA
J gene: TRBJ1-1
CDR3 protein: CSVEERGGTEAFF
CDR3 DNA: TGCAGCGTTGAAGAGCGGGGGGGGACTGAAGCTTTCTTT

V gene: TRBV6-5
clone size: NA
D gene: NA
J gene: TRBJ2-1
CDR3 protein: CASKAGVSYNEQFF
CDR3 DNA: TGTGCCAGCAAGGCAGGGGTGAGCTACAATGAGCAGTTCTTC

V gene: TRBV29-1
clone size: NA
D gene: NA
J gene: TRBJ2-7
CDR3 protein: CSVEAGGGIREQYF
CDR3 DNA: TGCAGCGTTGAGGCCGGGGGCGGAATACGCGAGCAGTACTTC

V gene: TRBV4-1
clone size: NA
D gene: NA
J gene: TRBJ2-3
CDR3 protein: CASSQPPRGASTDTQYF
CDR3 DNA: TGCGCCAGCAGCCAGCCCCCCCGGGGGGCTAGCACAGATACGCAGTATTTT

V gene: TRBV6-4
clone size: few
D gene: NA
J gene: TRBJ1-1
CDR3 protein: CASPKNDISDTEAFF
CDR3 DNA: TGTGCCAGCCCCAAGAATGACATTTCCGACACTGAAGCTTTCTTT

V gene: TRBV3-1/TRBV3-2
clone size: NA
D gene: NA
J gene: TRBJ1-2
CDR3 protein: CASSVGGGYTF
CDR3 DNA: TGTGCCAGCAGCGTGGGAGGTGGCTACACCTTC

V gene: TRBV7-6
clone size: NA
D gene: NA
J gene: TRBJ2-4
CDR3 protein: CASSLDGAHIQYF
CDR3 DNA: TGTGCCAGCAGCTTGGACGGGGCGCACATTCAGTACTTC

V gene: TRBV13
clone size: once
D gene: NA
J gene: TRBJ2-6
CDR3 protein: CASSFLTGSGANVLTF
CDR3 DNA: TGTGCCAGCAGCTTCTTAACAGGGTCTGGGGCCAACGTCCTGACTTTC

V gene: TRBV5-1
clone size: NA
D gene: NA
J gene: TRBJ1-4
CDR3 protein: CASSLAGEGRKLFF
CDR3 DNA: TGCGCCAGCAGCTTGGCCGGGGAGGGAAGGAAACTGTTTTTT

V gene: TRBV28
clone size: few
D gene: NA
J gene: TRBJ1-6
CDR3 protein: CASSPQSGAVYNSPLHF
CDR3 DNA: TGTGCCAGCAGTCCCCAATCGGGGGCAGTTTATAATTCACCCCTCCACTTT

V gene: TRBV19
clone size: NA
D gene: NA
J gene: TRBJ1-4
CDR3 protein: CATRLIRGGGLNEKLFF
CDR3 DNA: TGTGCCACCCGGTTAATTCGAGGCGGCGGTCTTAATGAAAAACTGTTTTTT

V gene: TRBV11-2
clone size: NA
D gene: TRBD2
J gene: TRBJ2-4
CDR3 protein: CASSSGREGTNIQYF
CDR3 DNA: TGTGCCAGCAGCTCCGGACGGGAGGGTACAAACATTCAGTACTTC

V gene: TRBV4-1
clone size: NA
D gene: NA
J gene: TRBJ2-3
CDR3 protein: CASSQGGRGTDTQYF
CDR3 DNA: TGCGCCAGCAGCCAGGGGGGACGGGGCACAGATACGCAGTATTTT

V gene: TRBV19
clone size: NA
D gene: NA
J gene: TRBJ1-2
CDR3 protein: CASSIGRELIGRGYTF
CDR3 DNA: TGTGCCAGTAGTATTGGCCGGGAGCTTATCGGACGGGGCTACACCTTC

V gene: TRBV6-4
clone size: NA
D gene: NA
J gene: TRBJ2-7
CDR3 protein: CASSVTRSSYEQYF
CDR3 DNA: TGTGCCAGCAGTGTAACCCGAAGCTCCTACGAGCAGTACTTC

V gene: TRBV7-8
clone size: NA
D gene: NA
J gene: TRBJ1-3
CDR3 protein: CASSLSHHGGATSGNTIYF
CDR3 DNA: TGTGCCAGCAGCTTAAGTCACCACGGGGGGGCGACTTCTGGAAACACCATATATTTT

V gene: TRBV27
clone size: NA
D gene: TRBD1
J gene: TRBJ1-5
CDR3 protein: CASSFTGVTYSNQPQHF
CDR3 DNA: TGTGCCAGCAGTTTTACAGGGGTGACCTATAGCAATCAGCCCCAGCATTTT

V gene: TRBV4-1
clone size: NA
D gene: NA
J gene: TRBJ2-2
CDR3 protein: CASSQLEGTGELFF
CDR3 DNA: TGCGCCAGCAGCCAATTGGAGGGTACCGGGGAGCTGTTTTTT

V gene: TRBV4-1
clone size: NA
D gene: NA
J gene: TRBJ1-5
CDR3 protein: CASSQDRGSNQPQHF
CDR3 DNA: TGCGCCAGCAGCCAAGACAGAGGAAGCAATCAGCCCCAGCATTTT

V gene: TRBV3-1/TRBV3-2
clone size: NA
D gene: TRBD1
J gene: TRBJ2-7
CDR3 protein: CASSPWDRPQNEQYF
CDR3 DNA: TGTGCCAGCAGTCCGTGGGACAGGCCTCAAAACGAGCAGTACTTC

V gene: TRBV2
clone size: NA
D gene: NA
J gene: TRBJ1-5
CDR3 protein: CASSGTKFRGNQPQHF
CDR3 DNA: TGTGCCAGCAGTGGGACGAAATTTAGGGGCAATCAGCCCCAGCATTTT

V gene: TRBV2
clone size: NA
D gene: TRBD1
J gene: TRBJ2-1
CDR3 protein: CASRRNGTGKYNEQFF
CDR3 DNA: TGTGCCAGCAGACGCAACGGGACAGGGAAATACAATGAGCAGTTCTTC

V gene: TRBV9
clone size: NA
D gene: NA
J gene: TRBJ1-5
CDR3 protein: CASSAAGGNQPQHF
CDR3 DNA: TGTGCCAGCAGCGCGGCAGGAGGCAATCAGCCCCAGCATTTT

V gene: TRBV3-1/TRBV3-2
clone size: NA
D gene: TRBD2
J gene: TRBJ2-7
CDR3 protein: CASSGGAYEQYF
CDR3 DNA: TGTGCCAGCAGCGGGGGGGCCTACGAGCAGTACTTC

V gene: TRBV7-8
clone size: NA
D gene: NA
J gene: TRBJ2-2
CDR3 protein: CASSLAFTRERTGELFF
CDR3 DNA: TGTGCCAGCAGCTTAGCCTTTACCAGGGAGCGCACCGGGGAGCTGTTTTTT

V gene: TRBV14
clone size: NA
D gene: NA
J gene: TRBJ2-7
CDR3 protein: CASSQNWRTEVPFYEQYF
CDR3 DNA: TGTGCCAGCAGCCAAAACTGGCGGACGGAAGTCCCCTTCTACGAGCAGTACTTC

V gene: TRBV6-5
clone size: NA
D gene: NA
J gene: TRBJ1-5
CDR3 protein: CASSTGQGLNQPQHF
CDR3 DNA: TGTGCCAGCAGCACGGGTCAGGGTTTGAATCAGCCCCAGCATTTT

V gene: TRBV7-3
clone size: NA
D gene: TRBD1
J gene: TRBJ1-2
CDR3 protein: CASSLTGQSDGYTF
CDR3 DNA: TGTGCCAGCAGCTTAACGGGACAGAGTGATGGCTACACCTTC

V gene: TRBV27
clone size: NA
D gene: NA
J gene: TRBJ1-2
CDR3 protein: CASSLGGGPGSGYTF
CDR3 DNA: TGTGCCAGCAGTTTAGGGGGGGGGCCTGGTAGTGGCTACACCTTC

V gene: TRBV19
clone size: NA
D gene: NA
J gene: TRBJ1-2
CDR3 protein: CASSEMVNYGYTF
CDR3 DNA: TGTGCCAGTAGTGAGATGGTTAACTATGGCTACACCTTC

V gene: TRBV7-2
clone size: NA
D gene: NA
J gene: TRBJ2-7
CDR3 protein: CASSKRWYEQYF
CDR3 DNA: TGTGCCAGCAGCAAGAGGTGGTACGAGCAGTACTTC

V gene: TRBV5-1
clone size: NA
D gene: NA
J gene: TRBJ2-7
CDR3 protein: CASSRGVENEQYF
CDR3 DNA: TGCGCCAGCAGCAGGGGGGTTGAAAACGAGCAGTACTTC

V gene: TRBV19
clone size: NA
D gene: NA
J gene: TRBJ2-3
CDR3 protein: CASSIGFPTLSTDTQYF
CDR3 DNA: TGTGCCAGTAGTATAGGTTTCCCGACACTTAGCACAGATACGCAGTATTTT

V gene: TRBV10-3
clone size: once
D gene: NA
J gene: TRBJ2-7
CDR3 protein: CAISESTLGGYEQYF
CDR3 DNA: TGTGCCATCAGTGAGTCGACCCTGGGGGGTTACGAGCAGTACTTC

V gene: TRBV5-1
clone size: NA
D gene: NA
J gene: TRBJ1-1
CDR3 protein: CASSGWGVDTEAFF
CDR3 DNA: TGCGCCAGCAGCGGGTGGGGGGTCGACACTGAAGCTTTCTTT

V gene: TRBV2
clone size: NA
D gene: NA
J gene: TRBJ1-2
CDR3 protein: CASSRARHNYGYTF
CDR3 DNA: TGTGCCAGCAGTCGCGCTCGGCACAACTATGGCTACACCTTC

V gene: TRBV11-3
clone size: NA
D gene: NA
J gene: TRBJ2-2
CDR3 protein: CASSSNTGELFF
CDR3 DNA: TGTGCCAGCAGCTCGAACACCGGGGAGCTGTTTTTT

V gene: TRBV28
clone size: NA
D gene: NA
J gene: TRBJ1-3
CDR3 protein: CASLGGVGNTIYF
CDR3 DNA: TGTGCCAGCCTGGGGGGAGTTGGAAACACCATATATTTT

V gene: TRBV11-3
clone size: few
D gene: NA
J gene: TRBJ2-7
CDR3 protein: CASSLADSSRSTSYEQYF
CDR3 DNA: TGTGCCAGCAGCTTAGCGGACAGTTCCAGGTCTACCTCCTACGAGCAGTACTTC

V gene: TRBV27
clone size: NA
D gene: NA
J gene: TRBJ2-7
CDR3 protein: CASSLSVSGTYEQYF
CDR3 DNA: TGTGCCAGCAGTTTATCGGTCAGTGGGACCTACGAGCAGTACTTC

V gene: TRBV5-8
clone size: NA
D gene: NA
J gene: TRBJ2-7
CDR3 protein: CASSLVGGPSDEQYF
CDR3 DNA: TGTGCCAGCAGCTTGGTCGGGGGGCCTTCGGACGAGCAGTACTTC

V gene: TRBV3-1/TRBV3-2
clone size: NA
D gene: NA
J gene: TRBJ2-3
CDR3 protein: CASSQGSSPADTQYF
CDR3 DNA: TGTGCCAGCAGCCAAGGTTCGTCTCCGGCGGATACGCAGTATTTT

V gene: TRBV28
clone size: NA
D gene: NA
J gene: TRBJ2-1
CDR3 protein: CASRFYNEQFF
CDR3 DNA: TGTGCCAGCCGCTTCTACAATGAGCAGTTCTTC

V gene: TRBV2
clone size: NA
D gene: NA
J gene: TRBJ1-2
CDR3 protein: CASSDRGGNGYTF
CDR3 DNA: TGTGCCAGCAGTGACAGGGGAGGGAATGGCTACACCTTC